The sequence of this T cell receptor (beta chain) was determined in a study of blood T cell repertoires in COVID-19. The overall study: Samples came from the United States, Italy and Spain, spanning acute and convalescent COVID-19. Sources were T cells, B-cell-depleted T cells, or PBMCs; the material itself was cDNA or gDNA.

The length of the CDR3 is 14 residues. V lost 4 bases to trimming and J lost 4 bases; unmatched junction nucleotides: 5. Germline V gene sequence: CDR1 SGHRS, CDR2 YFSETQ. Authors' data handling: Counts of nucleated cells, estimated from reference gene primer amplification, were obtained. Sequencing was performed with immunoSEQ multiplex PCR; in TCRdb, only in-frame clones are kept and a portion is missing. V and J calls and clone size are copied from that table; D and trimming were computed from the DNA. The sample lists fewer than 250,000 clones; approximately 80% were seen once. Participant reports of clinical history set cohort assignment.

The specimen was PBMCs or T cells enriched from blood (not recorded which). This chain connects TRBV5-1 to TRBJ2-5; 9 nucleotides line up with TRBD2. The TCR originated in a woman aged 40 to 55 with acute COVID-19. CDR3 in amino acids: CASSLGTSRETQYF. CDR3 in DNA: TGCGCCAGCAGCCTCGGGACTAGCCGAGAGACCCAGTACTTC.